This section outlines one T cell receptor beta chain sequence together with its context. Its matching antigen is unknown. Germline V gene sequence: CDR1 MDHEN, CDR2 SYDVKM. The CDR3 totals 15 residues. Trimming took 6 bases from V and 7 from J; bases not matched to a gene: 9. The data were obtained in a study of cytomegalovirus exposure and HLA in healthy donors. General study points: Productive status was seen about 87% or about 30% of the time for most TCR beta V segments in an earlier analysis. It was reportedly the case that the classifier diagnosed cytomegalovirus status with high specificity and sensitivity. A later analysis reported that several of the most significant clusters appeared to be linked to common viral pathogens, among them Epstein-Barr virus.

Despite likely unrecorded immune exposures, the donors were nominally healthy at the time of sampling. Amplification used 60 Vbeta primers and 13 Jbeta primers. Profiled with immunoSEQ multiplex PCR; TCRdb holds only in-frame clones, not every one. Of roughly 140,000 clones listed, over 65% are singletons. The chain links TRBV28 to TRBJ1-4, with TRBD1 matching over 9 bases. This sequence was found in a female donor in good health and CMV-seronegative. Input material: PBMCs. Written as DNA, the CDR3 is TGTGCCAGCAGGTCTCCGGGACAGGGCCGTGAAAAACTGTTTTTT. Translation: CASRSPGQGREKLFF.